One and the same sample provided the 11 T cell receptor beta chains below, sequenced in a study of monozygotic twins with cystic fibrosis. Profiling relied on immunoSEQ multiplex PCR, and the TCRdb table lists in-frame clones only, not all of them. The data hold 30,000 to 40,000 clones, with over 60% observed a single time. The sequenced material came from blood. Receptors originate from a girl aged 5-17 years with cystic fibrosis.

The CDR3: CASSLVAGALYEQYV. The CDR3 DNA follows: TGTGCCAGCAGCTTAGTAGCGGGAGCCCTTTACGAGCAGTACGTC. The V call is TRBV7-2, the J call TRBJ2-7; 9 nucleotides align to TRBD2. In germline, CDR1 is SGHTA, CDR2 FQGNSA. The CDR3 consists of 15 residues. V trimming: 1 base; J trimming: 4 bases; junction bases outside the gene matches: 5.

CDR3 DNA sequence: TGTGCCACCAGCAGAGGGGCAGGGGGCGGCACAGATACGCAGTATTTT. Translating gives CATSRGAGGGTDTQYF. The genes are TRBV15 and TRBJ2-3; TRBD1 agrees at 8 bases. The CDR3 totals 16 residues. Per germline, CDR1 LNHNV and CDR2 YYDKDF (reference sequence). Germline trimming cut 1 base from V and 1 base from J; bases unmatched to any gene: 4. Based on the CDR3 plus reference TRBV15 and TRBJ2-3, the full variable domain is DAMVIQNPRYQVTQFGKPVTLSCSQTLNHNVMYWYQQKSSQAPKLLFHYYDKDFNNEADTPDNFQSRRPNTSFCFLDIRSPGLGDTAMYLCATSRGAGGGTDTQYFGPGTRLTVL.

The J gene is TRBJ1-1, the V gene TRBV7-2; possibly TRBD1 for D (6 bases). The CDR3 sequence is 13 residues long. Germline-derived CDR1 and CDR2 are SGHTA and FQGNSA. The germline V and J ends were trimmed by 5 bases and 6 bases, with 13 bases remaining between them. The DNA of the CDR3 is TGTGCCAGCAGCCGCCGTGGGGGCGCTGAAGCTTTCTTT. This sequence encodes CASSRRGGAEAFF.

The gene calls are TRBV7-2 and TRBJ1-3, with unresolved D. With 1 base removed from V and 0 bases from J, the gap between germline ends came to 7 bases. Germline V gene sequence: CDR1 SGHTA, CDR2 FQGNSA. The CDR3 consists of 15 residues. The CDR3 sequence: CASSLGRGSGNTIYF. In nucleotides, the CDR3 is TGTGCCAGCAGCTTAGGTCGCGGCTCTGGAAACACCATATATTTT.

The J gene is TRBJ1-1, the V gene TRBV19; D not certain. This CDR3 is 13 amino acids long. Germline lookup yields CDR1 LNHDA and CDR2 SQIVND (reference sequence). V was clipped by 3 bases and J by 4 bases, with 9 bases between them. The chain's CDR3 is CASSIGPLTEAFF. In nucleotides, the CDR3 is TGTGCCAGTAGTATCGGGCCACTCACTGAAGCTTTCTTT.

In this sample, this clone turned up once. The gene calls are TRBV5-4 and TRBJ2-5; 12 bases are a match to TRBD2. The V segment lost 4 bases and the J segment 5 bases; nucleotides outside the gene matches: 9. Germline V gives CDR1 SGHNT, CDR2 YYREEE (reference sequence). The CDR3 length is 16 residues. The CDR3 nucleotides are TGTGCCAGCAGCCAGACACTAGCGGGAGGAACGGAGACCCAGTACTTC. This gives the protein CASSQTLAGGTETQYF.

This clone was observed a few times. The chain recombines TRBV7-2 with TRBJ2-2; perhaps TRBD1 as D (5 bases). The V end was cut by 4 bases, the J end by 2 bases, with 8 bases between. The CDR3 runs to 14 residues. The germline CDR1 and CDR2 sequences are SGHTA and FQGNSA. The CDR3 sequence is CASSYDSNTGELFF. The CDR3 bases are TGTGCCAGCAGCTATGACAGTAACACCGGGGAGCTGTTTTTT.

V usage is TRBV15 and J usage is TRBJ1-1; D call uncertain. The CDR3 spans 13 residues. V lost 2 bases and J lost 0, with 4 bases in between. The germline V gene encodes CDR1 LNHNV and CDR2 YYDKDF (reference sequence). CDR3 sequence (DNA): TGTGCCACCAGCAGAATATTGAACACTGAAGCTTTCTTT. Protein sequence: CATSRILNTEAFF.

The table lists this clone with a count of one. The chain is built from TRBV29-1 and TRBJ2-1, with no clear D. Deletions cut 4 bases from V and 3 bases from J, with 13 bases between. Germline loops: CDR1 SQVTM, CDR2 ANQGSEA. The CDR3 is 14 amino acids. CDR3 loop: CSVGMGVDYNEQFF. In nucleotides, the CDR3 is TGCAGCGTTGGAATGGGTGTGGACTACAATGAGCAGTTCTTC.

The rearrangement uses TRBV11-2 and TRBJ1-2; D gene ambiguous. This CDR3 is 13 amino acids long. V dropped 1 base and J dropped 7 bases, with 10 bases sitting between them. Germline V gene sequence: CDR1 SGHAT, CDR2 FQNNGV. DNA of the CDR3: TGTGCCAGCAGCTTAGGTGTCGGGCTTGGCTACACCTTC. Its protein product is CASSLGVGLGYTF.

This chain joins TRBV5-4 and TRBJ1-1; D is unclear. This CDR3 spans 15 amino acids. CDR1 and CDR2 from the germline V gene are SGHNT and YYREEE (reference sequence). V was pared by 4 bases and J by 3 bases, with 16 bases between. In DNA form, the CDR3 reads TGTGCCAGCAGCCCTAACGTCCGGGGAGACACTGAAGCTTTCTTT. Its protein product is CASSPNVRGDTEAFF.